One and the same sample provided the 14 T cell receptor beta chains below, sequenced in a study of Ad26.COV2.S vaccination and SARS-CoV-2 variants (dated by TCRdb to 2020 to 2023). The sample's treatment or condition, from its label and the paper: 15 to 20 received Ad26.COV2.S at low or high dose, single or two shots; roughly five received placebo; per-sample allocation not given. Repertoires of vaccine and placebo recipients were sequenced from samples taken on day 63 after the first injection. Receptor libraries were prepared by the immunoSEQ multiplex PCR assay. What TCRdb holds here is the immuneACCESS table cut down to in-frame rearrangements. Part of the clones is not present; checked against another copy, under half of the missing clones reflect an unresolved V gene, and the others are unexplained. The sample table lists roughly 680,000 clones, roughly 90% of them with a count of one. About 1.5% of the sample belongs to the ten largest clones.

The sample consisted of peripheral blood, taken in a trial of Ad26.COV2.S vaccine versus placebo. The origin of the receptors is a person aged 18-60 years who received the Ad26.COV2.S COVID-19 vaccine or a placebo.

The chain combines TRBV19 with TRBJ2-7, with D maybe TRBD2 (6 bases). With 5 bases removed from V and 0 bases from J, the gap between germline ends came to 14 bases. CDR3 length: 15 residues. Per germline, CDR1 LNHDA and CDR2 SQIVND (reference sequence). The CDR3 loop reads CASSHAAGSSYEQYF. CDR3 sequence (DNA): TGTGCCAGTAGTCACGCCGCGGGAAGCTCCTACGAGCAGTACTTC.

In nucleotides, the CDR3 is TGTGCCAGCAGCAATAGGCTACGGCCTCCCCAGTGGGACACCATATATTTT. It codes for CASSNRLRPPQWDTIYF. The gene calls are TRBV21-1 and TRBJ1-3. TRBV21-1 represents a pseudogene. This CDR3 is built from 17 residues.

The chain carries TRBV5-4 and TRBJ2-3; D is tentatively TRBD1 or TRBD2 (5 bases each). The germline CDR1 and CDR2 sequences are SGHNT and YYREEE (reference sequence). CDR3 length: 16 residues. V lost 4 bases, J lost 4 bases, and 19 bases lay in between. CDR3 sequence reads: CASSETPRELADTQYF. CDR3 DNA sequence: TGTGCCAGCAGCGAGACTCCCAGGGAGTTGGCAGATACGCAGTATTTT.

The chain couples TRBV7-2 to TRBJ2-7; no firm D call. This CDR3 has 15 residues. The germline V and J ends were trimmed by 1 base and 0 bases, with 10 bases remaining between them. Germline CDR1 SGHTA, CDR2 FQGNSA. The CDR3 DNA is TGTGCCAGCAGCTTAGTTGCGGAGAGCTCCTACGAGCAGTACTTC. It encodes CASSLVAESSYEQYF.

This chain joins TRBV24-1 and TRBJ2-1, with TRBD2 matching over 11 bases. V lost 2 bases to trimming and J lost 4 bases; unmatched junction nucleotides: 9. The CDR3 contains 18 residues. The germline V gene has CDR1 KGHDR and CDR2 SFDVKD. In nucleotides, the CDR3 is TGTGCCACCAGTGATTCCCCCCGACTAGCGGGAAAGTACAATGAGCAGTTCTTC. This encodes CATSDSPRLAGKYNEQFF.

The chain joins TRBV14 to TRBJ2-7, with no clear D. Germline CDR1 is SGHDN and CDR2 is FVKESK. Trimming pared 0 bases from V and 5 bases from J, leaving 8 bases between. The CDR3 sequence is 13 residues long. The CDR3 DNA is TGTGCCAGCAGCCAAGACAAGGGCCACGAGCAGTACTTC. Translation gives CASSQDKGHEQYF.

The chain couples TRBV3-1 (or the pseudogene TRBV3-2) to TRBJ2-7, with 7 bases fitting TRBD1. Germline CDR1 and CDR2: LGHDT and YNNKEL (reference sequence). Trimming at V came to 0 bases and at J to 2 bases, leaving 4 bases not matched to a gene. CDR3 length: 15 residues. This CDR3 is CASSQDQGGPYEQYF. CDR3 DNA sequence: TGTGCCAGCAGCCAAGATCAAGGGGGCCCCTACGAGCAGTACTTC.

The chain combines TRBV6-1 with TRBJ1-4; D uncertain. In germline, CDR1 is MNHNS, CDR2 SASEGT. This CDR3 is built from 16 residues. V dropped 2 bases and J dropped 5 bases, with 15 bases sitting between them. CDR3 amino acids: CASSETPAGRNEKLFF. The CDR3 region has the DNA TGTGCCAGCAGTGAAACTCCGGCAGGAAGAAATGAAAAACTGTTTTTT.

This clone has a single count. This chain joins TRBV28 and TRBJ1-4, with D possibly matching TRBD1 (6 bases). V lost 6 bases and J 4 bases, leaving 12 bases between the germline ends. Germline CDR1 and CDR2: MDHEN and SYDVKM. The CDR3 totals 14 residues. The CDR3 loop reads CASSTGLYNEKLFF. The CDR3 DNA reads TGTGCCAGCAGCACAGGGCTTTATAATGAAAAACTGTTTTTT.

The chain uses TRBV11-3 and TRBJ2-1; D gene ambiguous. Germline loops: CDR1 SGHNT, CDR2 YENEEA. The CDR3 has 12 residues. The germline V and J ends were trimmed by 2 bases and 5 bases, with 4 bases remaining between them. The CDR3 region is CASSLNDNEQFF. CDR3 sequence (DNA): TGTGCCAGCAGCTTAAACGACAATGAGCAGTTCTTC.

This CDR3 reads CASSLNSGGVEETQYF. The CDR3 DNA sequence: TGCGCCAGCAGCTTGAATAGCGGGGGGGTTGAAGAGACCCAGTACTTC. V usage is TRBV5-1 and J usage is TRBJ2-5, with TRBD2 identical over 11 bases. The CDR3 is 16 amino acids. Germline CDR1 SGHRS, CDR2 YFSETQ. The trim removed 1 base at V and 3 bases at J, leaving 5 bases unmatched.

As concerns this clone: The same CDR3 is also encoded by other DNA sequences in this sample. V and J are TRBV5-1 and TRBJ2-7; perhaps TRBD1 as D (6 bases). Germline CDR1 reads SGHRS; CDR2 reads YFSETQ. The ends were cut back, 0 bases at V and 4 bases at J, with 8 bases in the middle. The CDR3 has 13 amino acids. As DNA, the CDR3 is TGCGCCAGCAGCTTGGAAGGGGGATACGAGCAGTACTTC. It encodes CASSLEGGYEQYF.

V gene TRBV24-1 combines with J gene TRBJ2-1, with 7 bases identical to TRBD1. CDR3 length: 15 amino acids. Trimming at V came to 6 bases and at J to 1 base, leaving 5 bases not matched to a gene. Germline V CDR1 and CDR2: KGHDR, SFDVKD. In DNA, the CDR3 is TGTGCCACCAGTTCGTGGGGACAGTCCTACAATGAGCAGTTCTTC. This sequence encodes CATSSWGQSYNEQFF.

This clone occurred once. The gene calls are TRBV27 and TRBJ2-5; D call uncertain. Germline V gives CDR1 MNHEY, CDR2 SMNVEV (reference sequence). V lost 5 bases to trimming and J lost 1 base, with 8 bases between them. The CDR3 covers 13 residues. In DNA form, the CDR3 reads TGTGCCAGCAGTATGACCTTCCAAGAGACCCAGTACTTC. This codes for CASSMTFQETQYF.